Following are 27 T cell receptor beta chains from one sample sequenced in a study of metastatic and nonmetastatic thyroid tumors. MiXCR re-clonotyped the PCR reads for TCRdb. The sample contains over 10,000 clones, 30% to 35% of which appear only once. None of the patients had undergone any treatment ahead of thyroid surgery. The sequencing sample was made of tumor tissue. These receptors were obtained from a male donor with papillary thyroid cancer or a benign thyroid nodule (not recorded which). Some clones in this sample may be carry-over from other donors' samples.

The chain uses TRBV7-9 and TRBJ2-7; D gene uncertain. CDR1 and CDR2 from the germline V gene are SEHNR and FQNEAQ (reference sequence). Trimming cost V 5 bases and J 2 bases, with 16 bases left between them. The CDR3 is made up of 15 amino acids. CDR3 DNA sequence: TGTGCCAGCAGCCCCGGACGGCTGGAGACCTACGAGCAGTACTTC. Translated, it gives CASSPGRLETYEQYF.

The chain recombines TRBV11-2 with TRBJ2-1; D is ambiguous. Germline V lookup: CDR1 SGHAT, CDR2 FQNNGV. V was pared by 0 bases and J by 5 bases, with 11 bases between. The CDR3 consists of 15 residues. The CDR3 loop reads CASSLDKAQNNEQFF. The CDR3 DNA is TGTGCCAGCAGCTTAGATAAAGCGCAAAACAATGAGCAGTTCTTC.

V is TRBV6-2 or TRBV6-3 and J is TRBJ2-3, with no clear D. There are 11 residues in the CDR3. The germline V and J ends were trimmed by 1 base and 8 bases, with 4 bases remaining between them. Germline V gene sequence: CDR1 MNHEY, CDR2 SVGEGT. Here the CDR3 reads CASSYWGTQYF. Written as DNA, the CDR3 is TGTGCCAGCAGTTACTGGGGTACGCAGTATTTT.

On this clone: The sample has other DNA sequences that encode this CDR3 too. This rearrangement joins TRBV7-9 to TRBJ1-2, with D possibly being TRBD1 (6 bases). Trimming cost V 5 bases and J 3 bases, with 16 bases left between them. This CDR3 has 15 residues. CDR1 is SEHNR and CDR2 is FQNEAQ in the germline V gene (reference sequence). This CDR3 is CASSAVAGDHYGYTF. CDR3 in DNA: TGTGCCAGCAGCGCGGTTGCAGGGGATCACTATGGCTACACCTTC.

By proportion, this clone is medium-sized. The rearrangement joins TRBV18 to TRBJ1-1; D is unresolved. The CDR3 has 12 residues. V was clipped by 3 bases and J by 3 bases, with 5 bases between them. CDR1 and CDR2 from the germline V gene are KGHSH and LQKENI. The CDR3 bases are TGTGCCAGCTCACCCGATTACACTGAAGCTTTCTTT. This codes for CASSPDYTEAFF.

The chain carries TRBV9 and TRBJ2-2; possibly TRBD2 for D (7 bases). This CDR3 comprises 17 residues. V lost 0 bases and J lost 4, with 16 bases in between. The germline V gene has CDR1 SGDLS and CDR2 YYNGEE. CDR3 residues: CASSVVGGQGGTGELFF. DNA of the CDR3: TGTGCCAGCAGCGTAGTGGGGGGGCAGGGCGGCACCGGGGAGCTGTTTTTT. Full variable domain (rest looked up from reference TRBV9 and TRBJ2-2): DSGVTQTPKHLITATGQRVTLRCSPRSGDLSVYWYQQSLDQGLQFLIQYYNGEERAKGNILERFSAQQFPDLHSELNLSSLELGDSALYFCASSVVGGQGGTGELFFGEGSRLTVL.

The table lists this clone with a few counts. The chain links TRBV27 to TRBJ1-1, with 7 bases fitting TRBD1. V was pared by 2 bases and J by 10 bases, with 10 bases of the junction left unmatched. The CDR3 extends over 14 amino acids. Germline loops: CDR1 MNHEY, CDR2 SMNVEV (reference sequence). CDR3 DNA: TGTGCCAGCAGTTTAACCGGGACAGCCTGGGGAGCTTTCTTT. Translating gives CASSLTGTAWGAFF.

The chain combines TRBV6-4 with TRBJ2-4; TRBD2 is a possible D gene (6 bases). V lost 8 bases, J lost 0 bases, and 11 bases lay in between. The CDR3 is 14 amino acids. Germline V lookup: CDR1 MRHNA, CDR2 SNTAGT. CDR3 residues: CASVGAGAKNIQYF. The CDR3 coding sequence is TGTGCCAGCGTGGGAGCGGGAGCCAAAAACATTCAGTACTTC.

The J gene is TRBJ1-1, the V gene TRBV30, with 11 positions matching TRBD1. Per germline, CDR1 GTSNPN and CDR2 SVGIG (reference sequence). Unmatched junction bases numbered 4, after V lost 8 bases and J lost 5 bases. The CDR3 length is 12 residues. The CDR3 DNA reads TGTGCCGGGGACAGGGGGTTAACTGAAGCTTTCTTT. This translates into CAGDRGLTEAFF.

By sample share, this clone is medium-sized. The gene calls are TRBV6-1 and TRBJ1-1; D is undetermined. CDR1 and CDR2 from the germline V gene are MNHNS and SASEGT. The CDR3 consists of 13 residues. V lost 5 bases and J lost 3, with 10 bases in between. The CDR3 loop is CASSSLRDTEAFF. The CDR3, as DNA: TGTGCCAGCAGTTCCCTCCGGGACACTGAAGCTTTCTTT.

This clone is medium-sized by share. V and J are TRBV30 and TRBJ2-1; 9 bases agree with TRBD2. V dropped 3 bases and J dropped 6; count of bases not matched to a gene: 3. Germline CDR1 GTSNPN, CDR2 SVGIG (reference sequence). The CDR3 is 13 residues long. The CDR3 loop is CAWRTSGTNEQFF. CDR3 sequence (DNA): TGTGCCTGGAGGACTAGCGGTACCAATGAGCAGTTCTTC.

The chain links TRBV19 to TRBJ2-7; D is perhaps TRBD2 (6 bases). The CDR3 has 14 residues. The V gene's germline CDR1 is LNHDA and CDR2 SQIVND (reference sequence). V was cut by 1 base and J by 6 bases, with 13 bases left in between. The CDR3 coding sequence is TGTGCCAGTAGTATAGCGGGAGAGGTAAGCGAGCAGTACTTC. It is translated as CASSIAGEVSEQYF.

V is TRBV6-7 and J is TRBJ1-1; TRBD1 aligns across 8 bases. TRBV6-7 is an open reading frame, and its role is uncertain. CDR3 length: 17 amino acids. Germline trimming cut 4 bases from V and 2 bases from J; bases unmatched to any gene: 12. CDR3 loop: CASSSRGTGHHNTEAFF. Here the CDR3 DNA reads TGTGCCAGCAGTTCCCGCGGGACAGGTCACCATAACACTGAAGCTTTCTTT.

The chain combines TRBV14 with TRBJ2-1; TRBD1 aligns across 9 bases. This CDR3 has 16 residues. Trimming cost V 3 bases and J 7 bases; bases outside gene matches: 10. Looked up from germline, CDR1 is SGHDN and CDR2 is FVKESK. CDR3 sequence reads: CASSQTGTGPFNEQFF. The CDR3 DNA reads TGTGCCAGCAGCCAGACCGGGACAGGGCCCTTTAATGAGCAGTTCTTC.

The chain couples TRBV11-3 to TRBJ1-2; D is unclear. The CDR3 totals 14 residues. Germline CDR1 reads SGHNT; CDR2 reads YENEEA. V lost 4 bases and J lost 4, with 13 bases in between. CDR3 bases: TGTGCCAGCAGCTCCCGGACGGAGGGCTATGGCTACACCTTC. Its protein product is CASSSRTEGYGYTF.

Comments on this clone: Compared with germline, one end of the junction differs, possibly owing to a read error. The chain joins TRBV6-1 to TRBJ2-7; a possible D gene is TRBD2 (6 bases). This CDR3 comprises 15 residues. Germline V gene data show CDR1 as MNHNS and CDR2 as SASEGT. The CDR3 DNA reads as TGTCCCAGCAGTACCGGGACTGGGTTCTCCTACGAGCAGTACTTC. Its protein is CPSSTGTGFSYEQYF.

This clone was seen a handful of times. The J gene is TRBJ1-3, the V gene TRBV7-6; D perhaps matches TRBD1 (6 bases). Germline lookup yields CDR1 SGHVS and CDR2 FNYEAQ. V shed 1 base and J shed 9 bases, with 10 bases lying between them. The CDR3 has 13 residues. CDR3 sequence: CASSLDRESTIYF. DNA for the CDR3: TGTGCCAGCAGCTTAGACAGGGAGAGCACCATATATTTT.

The chain couples TRBV11-2 to TRBJ2-7, with D perhaps TRBD2 (5 bases). Germline V CDR1 and CDR2: SGHAT, FQNNGV. This CDR3 is built from 13 residues. V gave up 5 bases and J gave up 1 base, with 9 bases separating them. The CDR3 region is CASSRGHSYEQYF. The CDR3 nucleotides are TGTGCCAGCAGCCGGGGTCATTCCTACGAGCAGTACTTC.

This clone is medium-sized (0.01 to 0.1%) by share. This chain joins TRBV6-6 and TRBJ1-5; D unclear. With 6 bases removed from V and 0 bases from J, the gap between germline ends came to 24 bases. Germline lookup yields CDR1 MNHNY and CDR2 SVGAGI (reference sequence). This CDR3 has 19 residues. CDR3 in amino acids: CASRRILSALGYSNQPQHF. In DNA form, the CDR3 reads TGTGCCAGCAGACGAATTTTGTCGGCATTGGGGTATAGCAATCAGCCCCAGCATTTT.

The chain has TRBV20-1 and TRBJ2-3; D possibly uses TRBD1 or TRBD2 (5 bases each). The CDR3 has 11 amino acids. Trimming pared 6 bases from V and 9 bases from J, leaving 13 bases between. Germline CDR1 and CDR2: DFQATT and SNEGSKA (reference sequence). CDR3 sequence (DNA): TGCAGTGCAGGGGACCTCGGAACGCAGTATTTT. Its protein is CSAGDLGTQYF.

This clone showed up just a few times. This likely comes from a read error, as the CDR3 has no conserved phenylalanine or tryptophan at its end. The chain combines TRBV11-2 with TRBJ2-1; the D gene could be TRBD1 or TRBD2 (5 bases each). This CDR3 has 13 amino acids. CDR1 is SGHAT and CDR2 is FQNNGV in the germline V gene. The CDR3 DNA reads TGTGCCAGCATCTTAGCTGGGGACGGTGAGCAGTTCCTC. Protein product: CASILAGDGEQFL.

This chain links TRBV5-6 with TRBJ2-7; a possible D gene is TRBD2 (5 bases). Germline V CDR1 and CDR2: SGHDT, YYEEEE. The germline V and J ends were trimmed by 2 bases and 1 base, with 19 bases remaining between them. The CDR3 has 17 residues. CDR3 coding DNA: TGTGCCAGCAGCTTAAGACGAGAGGGCGTTAGGTCCTACGAGCAGTACTTC. Translation: CASSLRREGVRSYEQYF.

This clone has at least ten counts. V is TRBV18 and J is TRBJ2-2; D is ambiguous. The germline gives CDR1 KGHSH, CDR2 LQKENI. The CDR3 is 14 residues long. V dropped 3 bases and J dropped 2 bases, with 7 bases sitting between them. Here the CDR3 DNA reads TGTGCCAGCTCACCGTCTACAAACACCGGGGAGCTGTTTTTT. Encoded protein: CASSPSTNTGELFF.

J is TRBJ1-1 and V is TRBV7-8; D is uncertain. The length of the CDR3 is 13 residues. Between the trimmed V and J ends, which lost 4 bases and 1 base, there was a span of 7 bases. Per germline, CDR1 SGHVS and CDR2 FQNEAQ. DNA of the CDR3: TGTGCCAGCAGCTCTCCAGAGAACACTGAAGCTTTCTTT. Amino acids: CASSSPENTEAFF. Full variable domain (rest looked up from reference TRBV7-8 and TRBJ1-1): GAGVSQSPRYKVAKRGQDVALRCDPISGHVSLFWYQQALGQGPEFLTYFQNEAQLDKSGLPSDRFFAERPEGSVSTLKIQRTQQEDSAVYLCASSSPENTEAFFGQGTRLTVV.

This clone occurred many times. This sequence joins TRBV9 and TRBJ2-5; D unresolved. V lost 0 bases, J lost 5 bases, and 8 bases lay in between. CDR1 SGDLS and CDR2 YYNGEE come from the germline V gene. This CDR3 comprises 13 residues. The CDR3: CASSVGIEETQYF. CDR3 coding DNA: TGTGCCAGCAGCGTAGGGATTGAGGAGACCCAGTACTTC.

The chain recombines TRBV10-3 with TRBJ2-3; 7 positions match TRBD1. Trimming removed 3 bases from V and 4 bases from J; junction bases left unmatched: 7. This CDR3 is 15 amino acids long. Looked up from germline, CDR1 is ENHRY and CDR2 is SYGVKD. The CDR3 DNA follows: TGTGCCATCAGTGACTCCAACGGACAGGCAGATACGCAGTATTTT. Translation: CAISDSNGQADTQYF.

This clone was found a few times. V is TRBV12-3 or TRBV12-4 and J is TRBJ1-2; 9 bases are a match to TRBD1. Losses at the gene ends were 6 bases for V and 5 bases for J; bases not matched to a gene: 13. This CDR3 has 16 residues. This CDR3 reads CASSPFISGTGYGYTF. CDR3 nucleotide sequence: TGTGCCAGCAGCCCCTTCATTTCCGGGACAGGGTATGGCTACACCTTC.